The T cell receptor (beta chain) described here comes from a study of beta chain features in type 1 diabetes. Study as a whole: Age, gender and cell yields were similar between patients and healthy donors.

Note on this clone: Its antigen remains unidentified. Other nucleotide sequences in the sample specify the same CDR3.

Study conclusions and caveats: Type 1 diabetes patients had TCRB CDR3s that were shorter (moderately but significantly so) in all four CD4+ subsets.

Every isolated RNA sample was fully reverse transcribed, so sequencing captured expressed TCRB transcripts. Data came from immunoSEQ multiplex PCR; TCRdb stores just in-frame clones and leaves some out. The sample consists of approximately 43,000 clones, approximately 61% of them appearing once. One heparinised blood draw averaging about 120 mL was given by each donor. Sequenced sample: Tregs from blood. This sequence originates from a man aged 25-45 years with type 1 diabetes. Some clones in this sample may be carry-over from other donors' samples.

CDR3 loop: CASSPGQNTEAFF. The CDR3 DNA follows: TGTGCCAGCTCACCCGGACAGAACACTGAAGCTTTCTTT. The chain joins TRBV18 to TRBJ1-1; weak D call: TRBD1 (5 bases). This CDR3 comprises 13 residues. Trimming left V 3 bases short and J 1 base short, with 6 bases between. CDR1 and CDR2 from the germline V gene are KGHSH and LQKENI.